The present TCR beta chain was sequenced within a study of monozygotic twins with inflammatory bowel disease. The CDR3 covers 14 residues. Germline lookup yields CDR1 LGHDT and CDR2 YNNKEL (reference sequence). TCRdb re-called the 5' RACE reads; every CDR3 protein appears as one record, without DNA. The sample includes about 110,000 distinct CDR3 sequences. V usage is TRBV3-1 and J usage is TRBJ2-3; TCRdb's D call, TRBD1, is unchecked because there is no DNA. Sequenced material: blood. The TCR originated in a human donor with ulcerative colitis or Crohn's disease, or a healthy co-twin of an affected twin (not recorded which). This CDR3 is CASSPGRFTDTQYF.